Below are 12 T cell receptor beta chains sequenced from a single sample in a study of blood T cells in healthy people across ages. A second PCR of 7 to 11 cycles used a sample-barcoded 5' primer and a J-beta primer mix. Using its own MiXCR run on the 5' RACE reads, TCRdb lists one record per CDR3 protein. The table lists roughly 930,000 distinct CDR3 sequences, around 48% of them singletons. Sequences were obtained from blood. These receptors originate from a young man in good health.

There are a few counts of this clonotype. The chain uses TRBV6-6 and TRBJ2-7; possibly TRBD2 for D (5 bases). The CDR3 spans 14 residues. The germline V and J ends were trimmed by 8 bases and 2 bases, with 16 bases remaining between them. Germline CDR1 and CDR2: MNHNY and SVGAGI (reference sequence). The CDR3 DNA reads TGTGCCAGCTCGCGGGCCTCGACTCCCTACGAGCAGTACTTC. Protein product: CASSRASTPYEQYF.

The chain combines TRBV20-1 with TRBJ2-5; unclear D gene. This CDR3 is built from 12 residues. Trimming cost V 1 base and J 5 bases, with 8 bases left between them. Germline assignment: CDR1 DFQATT and CDR2 SNEGSKA (reference sequence). The CDR3 region is CSARVTVETQYF. The DNA for the CDR3 is TGCAGTGCTAGAGTGACCGTCGAGACCCAGTACTTC.

The gene calls are TRBV29-1 and TRBJ1-1; unclear D gene. The CDR3 consists of 14 residues. From germline, CDR1 is SQVTM and CDR2 ANQGSEA. With 7 bases removed from V and 5 bases from J, the gap between germline ends came to 20 bases. Here the CDR3 reads CSAQEGGVSTEAFF. The CDR3 nucleotides read TGCAGCGCTCAGGAGGGTGGGGTATCGACTGAAGCTTTCTTT.

There are a few counts of this clonotype. V gene TRBV5-1 combines with J gene TRBJ2-3, with D unresolved. With 1 base removed from V and 2 bases from J, the gap between germline ends came to 14 bases. This CDR3 is 16 amino acids long. CDR1 SGHRS and CDR2 YFSETQ come from the germline V gene. The DNA for the CDR3 is TGCGCCAGCAGCTTGTACGGCGGACCAACCACAGATACGCAGTATTTT. This gives the protein CASSLYGGPTTDTQYF.

This rearrangement joins TRBV7-2 to TRBJ2-5; D is ambiguous. The CDR3 contains 16 residues. V gave up 1 base and J gave up 1 base, with 13 bases separating them. Germline values: CDR1 SGHTA, CDR2 FQGNSA. CDR3 sequence reads: CASSLVWHSIQETQYF. As DNA, the CDR3 is TGTGCCAGCAGCTTAGTTTGGCATTCCATCCAAGAGACCCAGTACTTC.

J is TRBJ1-2 and V is TRBV4-1, with D unresolved. The CDR3 has 14 amino acids. The germline gives CDR1 MGHRA, CDR2 YSYEKL. V lost 2 bases to trimming and J lost 4 bases, with 11 bases between them. CDR3 sequence (DNA): TGCGCCAGCAGCCAAACCGACCGCGGCTATGGCTACACCTTC. Its translation: CASSQTDRGYGYTF.

This clonotype was counted a few times. V is TRBV3-1 and J is TRBJ1-1, with no clear D. The V end lost 3 bases, the J end lost 4 bases, and 9 bases lay between the germline ends. Germline V gene data show CDR1 as LGHDT and CDR2 as YNNKEL (reference sequence). The CDR3 has 13 amino acids. The CDR3 sequence: CASSQGSSTEAFF. CDR3 DNA sequence: TGTGCCAGCAGCCAGGGGAGTAGCACTGAAGCTTTCTTT.

This chain joins TRBV11-1 and TRBJ1-1, with 10 positions matching TRBD1. V was clipped by 5 bases and J by 5 bases; unmatched bases: 8. The V gene's germline CDR1 is SGHAT and CDR2 FQDESV (reference sequence). The length of the CDR3 is 15 residues. Here the CDR3 DNA reads TGTGCCAGCAGCCCGCGGACAGGGGGTGTTACTGAAGCTTTCTTT. The encoded protein is CASSPRTGGVTEAFF. Variable domain in full (rest from reference TRBV11-1 and TRBJ1-1): EAEVAQSPRYKITEKSQAVAFWCDPISGHATLYWYRQILGQGPELLVQFQDESVVDDSQLPKDRFSAERLKGVDSTLKIQPAELGDSAMYLCASSPRTGGVTEAFFGQGTRLTVV.

This clonotype appeared a few times. The chain couples TRBV4-2 to TRBJ2-3; D possibly corresponds to TRBD2 (5 bases). The CDR3 spans 13 residues. Per germline, CDR1 LGHNA and CDR2 YNFKEQ. V was trimmed by 8 bases and J by 4 bases, leaving 13 bases between them. The CDR3 loop reads CASPGEEADTQYF. DNA of the CDR3: TGTGCCAGCCCCGGGGAAGAGGCAGATACGCAGTATTTT.

J is TRBJ2-2 and V is TRBV6-6; 7 bases are shared with TRBD1. The trim removed 4 bases at V and 1 base at J, leaving 3 bases unmatched. CDR1 is MNHNY and CDR2 is SVGAGI in the germline V gene (reference sequence). This CDR3 has 15 amino acids. In nucleotides, the CDR3 is TGTGCCAGCAGTTGGAGGACAGGGAACACCGGGGAGCTGTTTTTT. It specifies CASSWRTGNTGELFF.

The chain joins TRBV11-3 to TRBJ1-6; 8 positions match TRBD1. The CDR3 runs to 19 residues. V shed 5 bases, J shed 9 bases, and the junction held 21 bases outside the gene matches. Germline V gives CDR1 SGHNT, CDR2 YENEEA. Here the CDR3 DNA reads TGTGCCAGCAGCCCCGGAGCCGGCGGGACAGGTCACGTCCTTTCACCCCTCCACTTT. It specifies CASSPGAGGTGHVLSPLHF.

The chain is built from TRBV14 and TRBJ2-7, with 8 bases that match TRBD1. The end of the DNA fits TRBJ2-5 better, so the J call may be wrong. There are 16 residues in the CDR3. CDR1 is SGHDN, CDR2 FVKESK, per germline. The CDR3 DNA sequence: TGTGCCAGCAGCCAAGTATCGGACAGGGCGACAGAGACCCAGTACTTC. Protein product: CASSQVSDRATETQYF.